This T cell receptor (beta chain) was documented in a study of shared clonotypes between healthy human individuals (dated by TCRdb to the early 2020s). About the investigation overall: A couple of women and a few men aged 18 to 49 years were included in the cohort. For each donor, CD4 naive and CD4 memory were each run on three plates, CD8 naive on two plates, and CD8 memory on one plate. Different laboratories and diverse techniques were used to prepare libraries and sequence TCR repertoires, to increase sequencing depth and limit assay-specific biases. The study deeply sequenced blood TCR repertoires of about 5 healthy adults to estimate repertoire size and the extent of clonotype sharing between individuals. Between about 0.8 and 9.5 billion PBMCs per donor were obtained by leukapheresis. Broader findings and caveats from the paper: Larger estimated clonotype richness was generally found for naive subsets than for memory subsets. The genetic and exposure-history diversity represented was limited by the small number of donors. Higher generation probabilities were observed for clonotypes shared by all four sorted-subset donors than for non-shared clonotypes. Rarefaction of sorted-subset datasets indicated incomplete sequencing despite the large sequencing depth. Sampling was restricted to blood, and TCR repertoires in tissue are likely to differ from TCR repertoires in blood. Pairwise subsampling indicated that sequencing depth was expected to affect the degree of clonotype sharing among donors. About 5% of naive CD4, 3.5% of naive CD8, approximately 2% of memory CD4, and 0.35% to 0.5% of memory CD8 clonotypes were shared across several donors.

TCR CDR3 regions were amplified from genomic DNA by multiplex PCR using the deep immunoSEQ assay. For each cell subset, the extracted genomic DNA was distributed evenly across all wells of several immunoSEQ 96-well plates, and each plate served as one replicate. For sorted subsets, about 200 ng genomic DNA, equal to tens of thousands of T cell genomes, was loaded into each replicate PCR. Purified libraries were quantified with a Qubit 3.0 fluorometer, sized on a Bioanalyzer 2100, and re-quantified with the KAPA Library Quantification kit. A separate single-read 150-cycle Illumina NextSeq 550 flow cell was used to sequence each immunoSEQ 96-well plate. Per the original workflow: Because only junctional sequences without quality scores were contained in the immunoSEQ output, filtering matching that applied to full-length reads could not be performed. Sequences were annotated with PyIR, a Python wrapper for IgBLAST v1.9, using IMGT germline references to assign V/J genes and CDR3. Reads were filtered out if the reads had weak V/J assignments (E-value above 1e-6), no CDR3, stop codons, out-of-frame junctions, or ambiguous translated residues. V3J clonotypes were defined as sequences sharing the same inferred V gene, J gene, and CDR3 amino acid sequence. To compute the percentage overlap between repertoires, the number of shared unique clonotypes was divided by the size of the smaller repertoire. Richness of each repertoire was evaluated using RTK rarefaction, the Chao1 estimator, and Recon v2.1 estimates of unobserved clonotypes. Generation probabilities were computed with OLGA for all TCRbeta clonotypes obtained by the gDNA method from several donors. As stored in TCRdb, this immuneACCESS dataset retains in-frame rearrangements with V and J assigned. A fraction of the clones does not appear; measured against another copy, unresolved V genes explain less than half of the discrepancy, and the remainder lacks a known reason. V and J calls and clone size are given by that table; D and trimming were obtained from the DNA. The table for this sample lists more than 500,000 clones; roughly 95% of them were counted only once. About 0.064% of the sample comes from the top ten.

The count of this clone is one. Its antigen has not been determined. It has no much larger one-base neighbor in the sample; base qualities were not kept. Healthy HIV-negative adults with no recently reported acute infections or vaccinations were included as donors. All donors were Caucasian adults living in Nashville, Tennessee, USA. CD4+ T cells were enriched through magnetic negative selection, after which naive cells were positively selected on CD45RA and the remaining negative fraction served as the memory subset. Blood was obtained by leukapheresis, after which PBMCs were separated by Ficoll-Histopaque density gradient centrifugation and cryopreserved in liquid nitrogen vapor phase. Purity and quantity of every magnetically sorted T cell population were checked by analytical flow cytometry. Genomic DNA was isolated from every sorted fraction and measured by UV absorbance on a Nanodrop 2000c.

In the germline V gene, CDR1 corresponds to MNHEY and CDR2 to SVGAGI. V is clipped by 5 bases and J by 3 bases, and the sequence between their germline boundaries is 10 bases long. The CDR3 covers 13 residues, taking in both the cysteine and the phenylalanine. Of the read, only the CDR3 DNA is kept; its 39 bases are in frame from base 1. The chain couples TRBV6-5 to TRBJ1-1, with no confident D gene call. The TCR sequence derives from a woman aged 25 to 39 in good health. Material for sequencing was naive CD4+ T cells sorted from blood. The sample's cell subset or site label, in plain terms: CD45RA+ positively selected. The CDR3 has the sequence CASSVKTYTEAFF. The sequenced DNA is TGTGCCAGCAGTGTAAAGACCTACACTGAAGCTTTCTTT.